The 11 T cell receptor beta chains below come from one sample, sequenced in a study of blood T cell repertoires in COVID-19. TCRdb's table, derived via immunoSEQ multiplex PCR, lists solely in-frame clones and lacks some. There are a few hundred thousand clones in the sample; approximately 85% occur only once, and approximately 7.6% lies in the top ten. The sequenced sample consisted of peripheral blood. These receptors came from a human donor in a cohort sampled during active COVID-19.

This clone was observed a few times. The chain joins TRBV5-1 to TRBJ1-6; D might be TRBD1 (5 bases). The CDR3 extends over 18 amino acids. V was pared by 0 bases and J by 0 bases, with 13 bases between. Germline CDR1 SGHRS, CDR2 YFSETQ. CDR3 DNA: TGCGCCAGCAGCTTGGAGGGCAGGGCGAGCTCCTATAATTCACCCCTCCACTTT. Encoded protein: CASSLEGRASSYNSPLHF.

This rearrangement joins TRBV29-1 to TRBJ2-2; 8 bases match TRBD1. V was pared by 6 bases and J by 2 bases, with 2 bases of the junction left unmatched. Germline values: CDR1 SQVTM, CDR2 ANQGSEA. The CDR3 consists of 13 residues. The CDR3 DNA reads as TGCAGCGTGGACAGGGTAAACACCGGGGAGCTGTTTTTT. Encoded protein: CSVDRVNTGELFF.

The rearrangement uses TRBV27 and TRBJ1-1; 10 nucleotides match TRBD1. J was trimmed by 8 bases and V by 5 bases; bases with no gene match: 14. The length of the CDR3 is 16 residues. Germline lookup yields CDR1 MNHEY and CDR2 SMNVEV (reference sequence). CDR3 region: CASSRRQGAMALEAFF. CDR3 coding DNA: TGTGCCAGCAGTCGCAGACAGGGGGCGATGGCCTTAGAAGCTTTCTTT.

To note about this clone: The junction does not match germline at one end; this may be a read error. This rearrangement joins TRBV7-2 to TRBJ2-7; D is ambiguous. Germline CDR1 SGHTA, CDR2 FQGNSA. This CDR3 is built from 13 residues. In nucleotides, the CDR3 is TGTGCCAGCAGCTTAGGGAGAGAGGCAGACCCGGGCTTC. It specifies CASSLGREADPGF. Combining the CDR3 with reference TRBV7-2 and TRBJ2-7 gives the whole variable domain GAGVSQSPSNKVTEKGKDVELRCDPISGHTALYWYRQSLGQGLEFLIYFQGNSAPDKSGLPSDRFSAERTGGSVSTLTIQRTQQEDSAVYLCASSLGREADPGFGPGTRLTVT.

The V and J genes are TRBV3-1 (or the pseudogene TRBV3-2) and TRBJ2-1; possible D gene TRBD1, 5 bases. V was clipped by 4 bases and J by 6 bases, with 7 bases between them. There are 12 residues in the CDR3. The germline gives CDR1 LGHDT, CDR2 YNNKEL (reference sequence). CDR3 loop: CASSRQSNEQFF. The CDR3 nucleotides are TGTGCCAGCAGCCGACAGAGCAATGAGCAGTTCTTC.

The table lists this clone with a count of one. This chain uses TRBV2 with TRBJ2-3, with D maybe TRBD2 (5 bases). Trimming cost V 5 bases and J 6 bases, with 15 bases left between them. CDR3 length: 14 residues. Germline loops: CDR1 SNHLY, CDR2 FYNNEI. The CDR3 loop is CASSRTRTEDTQYF. CDR3 DNA: TGTGCCAGCAGTCGGACCAGGACTGAGGATACGCAGTATTTT.

V and J are TRBV19 and TRBJ2-7; 9 bases align to TRBD1. This CDR3 contains 15 residues. Losses at the gene ends were 3 bases for V and 2 bases for J; bases not matched to a gene: 5. The germline CDR1 and CDR2 sequences are LNHDA and SQIVND (reference sequence). The CDR3 loop reads CASSISGTGTYEQYF. For the CDR3, the DNA is TGTGCCAGTAGTATCTCCGGGACAGGGACCTACGAGCAGTACTTC.

The chain recombines TRBV19 with TRBJ2-6, with TRBD1 matching 10 bases. J gave up 2 bases and V 6 bases, and 10 bases lay outside the gene matches. The CDR3 has 18 residues. Germline V CDR1 and CDR2: LNHDA, SQIVND (reference sequence). The CDR3, as DNA: TGTGCCAGTAGCGCACCGGGACAGGGGTCCGCTGGGGCCAACGTCCTGACTTTC. Translation: CASSAPGQGSAGANVLTF. Filled out from reference TRBV19 and TRBJ2-6, the complete variable domain reads DGGITQSPKYLFRKEGQNVTLSCEQNLNHDAMYWYRQDPGQGLRLIYYSQIVNDFQKGDIAEGYSVSREKKESFPLTVTSAQKNPTAFYLCASSAPGQGSAGANVLTFGAGSRLTVL.

The rearrangement joins TRBV27 to TRBJ1-2; TRBD1 aligns across 8 bases. The CDR3 length is 16 residues. The germline V gene has CDR1 MNHEY and CDR2 SMNVEV (reference sequence). V trimming: 1 base; J trimming: 1 base; junction bases outside the gene matches: 5. The CDR3 bases are TGTGCCAGCAGTTTATTAGGGACAGGATTTAACTATGGCTACACCTTC. Residues: CASSLLGTGFNYGYTF.

The V call is TRBV7-2, the J call TRBJ1-1; D unresolved. The germline CDR1 and CDR2 sequences are SGHTA and FQGNSA. The CDR3 is 14 residues long. V shed 5 bases and J shed 0 bases, with 10 bases lying between them. In nucleotides, the CDR3 is TGTGCCAGCAGCATCCACAGCATGAACACTGAAGCTTTCTTT. This translates into CASSIHSMNTEAFF.

V usage is TRBV10-2 and J usage is TRBJ2-7; 11 bases are a match to TRBD2. The CDR3 runs to 13 residues. V was clipped by 10 bases and J by 2 bases; unmatched bases: 4. Germline lookup yields CDR1 WSHSY and CDR2 SAAADI. CDR3 in DNA: TGCGCCACTGGACTAGCGGGTACCTACGAGCAGTACTTC. This encodes CATGLAGTYEQYF.